The 19 T cell receptor beta chains in this list originate from one sample, sequenced in a study of cytomegalovirus exposure and HLA in healthy donors. Primers included in the PCR were 60 Vbeta and 13 Jbeta primers. Here immunoSEQ multiplex PCR was the method, and the copy in TCRdb shows in-frame clones only, minus some. The profile shows 150,000 to 200,000 clones, 65% to 85% of them singletons. Sequenced: PBMCs. Every receptor here comes from a woman aged 25 to 39 in good health and CMV-seropositive.

The gene calls are TRBV7-2 and TRBJ1-1; TRBD1 might be the D (6 bases). V was shortened by 8 bases and J by 11 bases, with 30 bases between the two germline ends. The CDR3 consists of 16 residues. Germline V gene sequence: CDR1 SGHTA, CDR2 FQGNSA. CDR3 bases: TGTGCCAGCGGGAAAGGACGGGGGCGGGAGGGGGATTGGGCTTTCTTT. Protein: CASGKGRGREGDWAFF.

This rearrangement joins TRBV29-1 to TRBJ2-2, with 13 bases that match TRBD2. The length of the CDR3 is 15 residues. In germline, CDR1 is SQVTM, CDR2 ANQGSEA. After removal of 6 bases from V and 4 bases from J, the junction contained 5 bases not matched to a gene. The CDR3 loop is CSVKTSGGPTGELFF. The CDR3, as DNA: TGCAGCGTCAAGACTAGCGGGGGGCCCACCGGGGAGCTGTTTTTT.

The rearrangement joins TRBV4-3 to TRBJ2-3; 10 bases align to TRBD1. The junction had 7 bases not matched to a gene; V was cut back by 1 base and J by 0 bases. In germline, CDR1 is LGHNA, CDR2 YSLEER. CDR3 length: 18 residues. CDR3 in DNA: TGCGCCAGCAGCCAAGTGTCCCCGGACAGGGGGAGCACAGATACGCAGTATTTT. Translating it yields CASSQVSPDRGSTDTQYF.

This clone was detected once. The chain combines TRBV6-6 with TRBJ2-7; D gene ambiguous. CDR3 size: 11 residues. The germline V gene encodes CDR1 MNHNY and CDR2 SVGAGI (reference sequence). With 4 bases removed from V and 3 bases from J, the gap between germline ends came to 4 bases. The CDR3 here is CASSSFYEQYF. Here the CDR3 DNA reads TGTGCCAGCAGTTCCTTCTACGAGCAGTACTTC.

The V call is TRBV18, the J call TRBJ1-4; tentatively, D is TRBD1 (5 bases). This CDR3 contains 15 residues. Germline CDR1 is KGHSH and CDR2 is LQKENI. The V and J ends lost 0 bases and 5 bases respectively, with 10 bases between them. CDR3 nucleotide sequence: TGTGCCAGCTCACCACCCACAGGCCGGAATGAAAAACTGTTTTTT. Amino acid sequence: CASSPPTGRNEKLFF.

The J gene is TRBJ1-2, the V gene TRBV14, with 9 bases aligning to TRBD1. Germline V lookup: CDR1 SGHDN, CDR2 FVKESK. The junction had 21 bases not matched to a gene; V was cut back by 3 bases and J by 4 bases. This CDR3 spans 20 amino acids. CDR3 in amino acids: CASSQYSTIGTGYASYGYTF. In DNA form, the CDR3 reads TGTGCCAGCAGCCAGTATAGCACGATCGGGACAGGGTATGCAAGCTATGGCTACACCTTC.

The J gene is TRBJ2-2, the V gene TRBV19, with D hard to call. V shed 0 bases and J shed 6 bases, with 14 bases lying between them. The CDR3 consists of 16 residues. CDR1 is LNHDA and CDR2 is SQIVND in the germline V gene (reference sequence). CDR3 coding DNA: TGTGCCAGTAGTATAGATCGTGTCTACGGGTCCGGGGAGCTGTTTTTT. Its translation: CASSIDRVYGSGELFF.

The J gene is TRBJ1-1, the V gene TRBV19; 7 bases agree with TRBD1. Trimming cost V 6 bases and J 1 base; bases outside gene matches: 2. Germline V CDR1 and CDR2: LNHDA, SQIVND (reference sequence). The CDR3 has 13 amino acids. CDR3: CASSHRGNTEAFF. In DNA, the CDR3 is TGTGCCAGTAGCCACAGGGGGAACACTGAAGCTTTCTTT.

This clone was seen a handful of times. The chain employs TRBV28 and TRBJ1-2, with D perhaps TRBD1 (5 bases). Trimming removed 3 bases at V and 2 bases at J, with 16 bases between. Germline V lookup: CDR1 MDHEN, CDR2 SYDVKM. The CDR3 covers 16 residues. The CDR3 spells CASSFIGAPRNYGYTF. The CDR3 nucleotides read TGTGCCAGCAGTTTTATAGGGGCACCACGGAACTATGGCTACACCTTC.

The table lists this clone with a count of one. For the CDR3, the DNA is TGTGCCAGCAGCTTAATGGGACAGGCATCGAACACCGGGGAGCTGTTTTTT. It specifies CASSLMGQASNTGELFF. This chain uses TRBV7-3 with TRBJ2-2, with 8 bases that match TRBD1. CDR1 and CDR2 from the germline V gene are SGHTA and FQGTGA. The CDR3 consists of 17 residues. V dropped 1 base and J dropped 0; count of bases not matched to a gene: 4.

The gene calls are TRBV10-1 and TRBJ2-2; perhaps TRBD2 as D (7 bases). From germline, CDR1 is WNHNN and CDR2 SYGVQD (reference sequence). The V gene lost 8 bases and the J gene lost 5 bases, with 15 bases spanning the gap. The CDR3 has 14 residues. The CDR3 is CASEGGEGTGELFF. CDR3 coding DNA: TGCGCCAGCGAGGGGGGGGAGGGTACCGGGGAGCTGTTTTTT.

The V gene is TRBV2, the J gene TRBJ1-5; TRBD1 matches at 7 bases. This CDR3 region has 15 residues. Germline CDR1 and CDR2: SNHLY and FYNNEI. Trimming removed 2 bases from V and 7 bases from J; junction bases left unmatched: 8. The CDR3: CASSERQGVLQPQHF. Written as DNA, the CDR3 is TGTGCCAGCAGTGAAAGGCAGGGGGTTCTCCAGCCCCAGCATTTT.

As for this clone: A much larger clone lies a single base off, so this may be a read error. J is TRBJ1-1 and V is TRBV11-3, with D perhaps TRBD1 (5 bases). The V end lost 2 bases, the J end lost 1 base, and 5 bases lay between the germline ends. The length of the CDR3 is 13 residues. Per the germline V gene, CDR1 is SGHNT and CDR2 is YENEEA. In DNA, the CDR3 is TGTGCCAGCAGCTTACAGGGGAACACTGAAGCTTTCTTT. Translated: CASSLQGNTEAFF.

This chain uses TRBV4-3 with TRBJ1-2; no firm D call. V was shortened by 2 bases and J by 6 bases, with 13 bases between the two germline ends. Looked up from germline, CDR1 is LGHNA and CDR2 is YSLEER. CDR3 size: 14 residues. DNA for the CDR3: TGCGCCAGCAGCCAAACAAGTACCTCTGATGGCTACACCTTC. Its translation: CASSQTSTSDGYTF.

V usage is TRBV18 and J usage is TRBJ1-2, with 9 bases identical to TRBD1. The CDR3 consists of 17 residues. Per the germline V gene, CDR1 is KGHSH and CDR2 is LQKENI. The junction had 13 bases not matched to a gene; V was cut back by 4 bases and J by 4 bases. The DNA for the CDR3 is TGTGCCAGCTCACTCCTCGCGGACAGGGGACAAATCTATGGCTACACCTTC. It yields the protein CASSLLADRGQIYGYTF.

This rearrangement joins TRBV4-1 to TRBJ1-5; possible D gene TRBD1, 6 bases. Trimming removed 2 bases from V and 0 bases from J, with 17 bases in between. Germline V gene data show CDR1 as MGHRA and CDR2 as YSYEKL. The CDR3 is 18 residues long. The CDR3 sequence is CASSQWGRGQYSNQPQHF. For the CDR3, the DNA is TGCGCCAGCAGCCAATGGGGCAGGGGTCAATATAGCAATCAGCCCCAGCATTTT.

The rearrangement uses TRBV6-4 and TRBJ1-5; D unclear. Germline CDR1 and CDR2: MRHNA and SNTAGT. V was pared by 3 bases and J by 6 bases, with 15 bases between. The CDR3 spans 15 residues. In DNA form, the CDR3 reads TGTGCCAGCAGTGAGTCGGAGCGTGTCAGTCAGCCCCAGCATTTT. Its translation is CASSESERVSQPQHF.

The chain couples TRBV27 to TRBJ2-6, with TRBD1 identical over 7 bases. The CDR3 is 18 residues long. V gave up 4 bases and J gave up 1 base; unmatched junction bases: 10. CDR1 and CDR2 from the germline V gene are MNHEY and SMNVEV (reference sequence). The CDR3 DNA reads as TGTGCCAGCAGTTCAAGGACAGGCCGTCGGTCTGGGGCCAACGTCCTGACTTTC. Residues: CASSSRTGRRSGANVLTF.

The rearrangement joins TRBV9 to TRBJ1-2; D gene uncertain. V shed 4 bases and J shed 1 base, with 23 bases lying between them. CDR3 length: 18 residues. CDR1 and CDR2 (germline): SGDLS, YYNGEE. The CDR3 DNA is TGTGCCAGCAGCACTCCCGCCCTACGAGGTGACTTTAACTATGGCTACACCTTC. Translation: CASSTPALRGDFNYGYTF.